This note documents a single T cell receptor (beta chain) sequence. The table came from immunoSEQ multiplex PCR; TCRdb's copy has only in-frame clones and leaves some out. This table holds around 400,000 clones, roughly 90% found once. This specimen belongs to a study of blood T cell repertoires in COVID-19. The material sequenced was PBMCs or T cells enriched from blood (not recorded which). This TCR derives from a woman in her twenties or thirties who had recovered from COVID-19.

DNA for the CDR3: TGTGCCAGCAGCAACCGAGACAGGGGTCACACTGAAGCTTTCTTT. Amino acids: CASSNRDRGHTEAFF. The gene calls are TRBV7-2 and TRBJ1-1; 8 bases align to TRBD1. The CDR3 sequence is 15 residues long. V was clipped by 5 bases and J by 3 bases; unmatched bases: 8. Germline CDR1 and CDR2: SGHTA and FQGNSA.